This passage covers 9 T cell receptor beta chains from one sample sequenced in a study of response to subunit inactivated influenza vaccine. TCRdb re-called the RT-PCR reads through MiXCR, storing one row per CDR3 protein. The sample yields roughly 170,000 distinct CDR3 sequences, about a tenth seen once. Material: non-naive T cells sorted from PBMCs, obtained on the day of vaccination. Receptor source: a middle-aged man who received an inactivated influenza vaccine.

This clonotype was detected many times. The chain recombines TRBV7-2 with TRBJ2-3; possible D gene TRBD2, 5 bases. CDR1 and CDR2 from the germline V gene are SGHTA and FQGNSA. The CDR3 is made up of 14 amino acids. Trimming cost V 4 bases and J 3 bases, with 11 bases left between them. This CDR3 reads CASSSSGLTDTQYF. DNA for the CDR3: TGTGCCAGCAGCTCGAGCGGCCTAACAGATACGCAGTATTTT.

This clonotype appeared many times. CDR3 loop: CASSPTLQGEQFF. The CDR3 DNA sequence: TGTGCCAGCTCACCGACGCTTCAGGGGGAGCAGTTCTTC. This sequence joins TRBV18 and TRBJ2-1; D is perhaps TRBD1 (6 bases). The V gene's germline CDR1 is KGHSH and CDR2 LQKENI. The CDR3 sequence is 13 residues long. V dropped 3 bases and J dropped 10 bases, with 13 bases sitting between them.

The sample holds many counts of this clonotype. The chain is built from TRBV12-3 or TRBV12-4 and TRBJ2-2, with TRBD2 identical over 8 bases. The CDR3 covers 15 residues. V trimming: 6 bases; J trimming: 4 bases; junction bases outside the gene matches: 7. The CDR3 DNA follows: TGTGCCAGCAGCTCGGGAGGGATGGGCACCGGGGAGCTGTTTTTT. Encoded protein: CASSSGGMGTGELFF.

This clonotype was detected many times. J is TRBJ1-6 and V is TRBV6-2 or TRBV6-3; D remains ambiguous. The V gene's germline CDR1 is MNHEY and CDR2 SVGEGT. Trimming left V 2 bases short and J 9 bases short, with 17 bases between. The CDR3 is made up of 16 amino acids. CDR3 protein: CASSYPTTHLGSPLHF. Here the CDR3 DNA reads TGTGCCAGCAGTTACCCAACGACCCATTTGGGTTCACCCCTCCACTTT.

The table lists this clonotype with many counts. The rearrangement joins TRBV5-5 to TRBJ2-7; possibly TRBD1 for D (6 bases). Germline V gene lookup returns CDR1 SGHKS and CDR2 YYEKEE (reference sequence). V was trimmed by 3 bases and J by 1 base, leaving 11 bases between them. The CDR3 loop spans 14 amino acids. The CDR3 is CASSSQGQSYEQYF. The CDR3 region has the DNA TGTGCCAGCAGCTCCCAAGGACAGTCCTACGAGCAGTACTTC.

In its sample, this clonotype was seen many times. The chain employs TRBV5-1 and TRBJ2-7, with D tentatively TRBD1 (5 bases). Per germline, CDR1 SGHRS and CDR2 YFSETQ. This CDR3 region has 14 residues. The ends were cut back, 0 bases at V and 4 bases at J, with 11 bases in the middle. For the CDR3, the DNA is TGCGCCAGCAGCTTGGGATCTGGGGCGTACGAGCAGTACTTC. Its protein is CASSLGSGAYEQYF.

Comment on this clonotype: A much larger clone lies one base from this, so it may be a read error. The CDR3 does not close with the conserved phenylalanine or tryptophan, likely indicating a read error. The chain employs TRBV20-1 and TRBJ2-7; possibly TRBD1 for D (7 bases). The CDR3 extends over 14 amino acids. The V and J ends lost 2 bases and 6 bases respectively, with 17 bases between them. Germline V gene lookup returns CDR1 DFQATT and CDR2 SNEGSKA (reference sequence). The CDR3 loop reads CSARWVSGGFEQYL. Written as DNA, the CDR3 is TGCAGTGCTAGATGGGTGTCAGGGGGGTTCGAGCAGTACTTA.

This clonotype showed up many times. This chain connects TRBV12-3 or TRBV12-4 to TRBJ2-5, with D uncertain. Trimming removed 3 bases from V and 4 bases from J, with 6 bases in between. This CDR3 region has 12 residues. The CDR3 is CASSFNRETQYF. CDR3 sequence (DNA): TGTGCCAGCAGTTTTAACCGAGAGACCCAGTACTTC.

This clonotype was counted a few times. The chain recombines TRBV11-2 with TRBJ2-3, with D tentatively TRBD2 (7 bases). Germline-derived CDR1 and CDR2 are SGHAT and FQNNGV. With 2 bases removed from V and 3 bases from J, the gap between germline ends came to 15 bases. There are 16 residues in the CDR3. CDR3 protein: CASSLRGRGATDTQYF. The CDR3 DNA reads as TGTGCCAGCAGCTTAAGGGGACGGGGGGCGACAGATACGCAGTATTTT.